These T cell receptor beta chains were read from a single sample in a study of cytomegalovirus exposure and HLA in healthy donors. TCRdb's table, derived via immunoSEQ multiplex PCR, lists solely in-frame clones and lacks some. The sample lists over 150,000 clones, roughly four fifths seen once, with over 8.5% in the top ten. The sequencing input was PBMCs. Receptors were obtained from a man between 50 and 59 years old in good health and CMV-seropositive. Both conserved end residues are trimmed from each CDR3.

v_gene	j_gene	CDR3aa
TRBV4-1	TRBJ1-5	ASSPHPTQSNQPQH
TRBV10-3	TRBJ2-1	AISALTSGGSYNEQF
TRBV10-3	TRBJ2-7	AISNGEEWPYEQY
TRBV19	TRBJ1-5	ASKWGPADQPQH
TRBV7-9	TRBJ1-4	ASSDRQGYEKLF
TRBV5-1	TRBJ1-1	ASSLQGGNTEAF
TRBV6-5	-	ASTLDTGHEQY
TRBV27	TRBJ1-1	ASSSLRTGESTEAF
TRBV28	TRBJ1-4	ASRWQSNEKLF
TRBV7-8	TRBJ2-7	ASSLESGSSYEQY
TRBV19	TRBJ2-2	VSTRTTGTGELF
TRBV5-1	TRBJ1-3	ASSFGQGVGNTIY
TRBV30	TRBJ1-5	AWSFVGGNQPQH
TRBV20-1	TRBJ1-1	SARSTTEAF